Below, 10 T cell receptor beta chains from the same sample are listed, as sequenced in a study of blood T cell repertoires in COVID-19. Measured with immunoSEQ multiplex PCR; TCRdb has only the in-frame clones, and not every one. Seen here are 150,000 to 200,000 clones, 85% to 90% observed once, and the top ten hold 0.62%. Material for sequencing was peripheral blood. The receptors shown here come from a middle-aged man with acute or convalescent COVID-19.

This chain links TRBV4-2 with TRBJ2-5; a possible D gene is TRBD2 (6 bases). CDR1 and CDR2 from the germline V gene are LGHNA and YNFKEQ. This CDR3 is built from 12 residues. The V gene lost 4 bases and the J gene lost 7 bases, with 10 bases spanning the gap. This CDR3 is CASSPAGGTQYF. For the CDR3, the DNA is TGTGCCAGCAGCCCAGCCGGGGGGACCCAGTACTTC.

CDR3 loop: CASSLGRSTDTQYF. The CDR3 DNA is TGCGCCAGCAGCTTGGGCCGGAGCACAGATACGCAGTATTTT. The V and J genes are TRBV5-1 and TRBJ2-3; D uncertain. The CDR3 sequence is 14 residues long. V dropped 0 bases and J dropped 0 bases, with 5 bases sitting between them. Germline V CDR1 and CDR2: SGHRS, YFSETQ. Combining the CDR3 with reference TRBV5-1 and TRBJ2-3 gives the whole variable domain KAGVTQTPRYLIKTRGQQVTLSCSPISGHRSVSWYQQTPGQGLQFLFEYFSETQRNKGNFPGRFSGRQFSNSRSEMNVSTLELGDSALYLCASSLGRSTDTQYFGPGTRLTVL.

This chain links TRBV19 with TRBJ2-1, with D tentatively TRBD2 (6 bases). Germline values: CDR1 LNHDA, CDR2 SQIVND (reference sequence). V dropped 4 bases and J dropped 3 bases, with 13 bases sitting between them. This CDR3 spans 15 amino acids. CDR3 sequence: CASSTYLGGYNEQFF. CDR3 DNA sequence: TGTGCCAGTAGTACTTACCTCGGGGGCTACAATGAGCAGTTCTTC.

The chain carries TRBV19 and TRBJ1-1; 8 positions agree with TRBD1. CDR1 and CDR2 (germline): LNHDA, SQIVND (reference sequence). There are 13 residues in the CDR3. After removal of 10 bases from V and 3 bases from J, the junction contained 7 bases not matched to a gene. CDR3 sequence: CATNDRGDTEAFF. The CDR3 DNA is TGTGCCACGAACGACAGGGGCGACACTGAAGCTTTCTTT.

V and J are TRBV27 and TRBJ1-3; 9 bases fit TRBD1. The ends lost 6 bases at V and 2 bases at J; junction bases unmatched: 5. Germline V gene data show CDR1 as MNHEY and CDR2 as SMNVEV (reference sequence). The CDR3 extends over 15 amino acids. This CDR3 reads CASSQQGAPGNTIYF. The CDR3 nucleotides are TGTGCCAGCAGCCAACAGGGGGCGCCTGGAAACACCATATATTTT.

This chain connects TRBV4-2 to TRBJ2-3; 8 positions agree with TRBD1. Germline CDR1 reads LGHNA; CDR2 reads YNFKEQ. V trimming: 4 bases; J trimming: 2 bases; junction bases outside the gene matches: 11. The CDR3 totals 17 residues. The CDR3 DNA is TGTGCCAGCAGCCCCGCCGGAGCCAGGGGGCCCACAGATACGCAGTATTTT. Translation gives CASSPAGARGPTDTQYF.

This chain links TRBV28 with TRBJ1-1; D call uncertain. The CDR3 is made up of 13 amino acids. V was pared by 5 bases and J by 5 bases, with 12 bases between. In germline, CDR1 is MDHEN, CDR2 SYDVKM. DNA of the CDR3: TGTGCCAGCAGTATAGGGCCGGGAACTGAAGCTTTCTTT. This gives the protein CASSIGPGTEAFF.

This clone has more than one count but fewer than ten. The rearrangement uses TRBV6-2 or TRBV6-3 and TRBJ1-2; 7 bases map to TRBD1. The germline V gene encodes CDR1 MNHEY and CDR2 SVGEGT. V lost 2 bases to trimming and J lost 6 bases; unmatched junction nucleotides: 3. The CDR3 has 13 residues. The CDR3 region has the DNA TGTGCCAGCAGTTACCGACAGGGTGATGGCTACACCTTC. Translation: CASSYRQGDGYTF.

This chain connects TRBV4-1 to TRBJ1-4; 7 bases line up with TRBD1. Germline V CDR1 and CDR2: MGHRA, YSYEKL. The CDR3 has 14 residues. With V trimmed by 2 bases and J by 7 bases, 4 bases remained unmatched. CDR3 protein: CASSQRQGSEKLFF. The CDR3 coding sequence is TGCGCCAGCAGCCAAAGACAGGGCTCTGAAAAACTGTTTTTT.

This chain links TRBV29-1 with TRBJ2-4; the D gene is possibly TRBD2 (6 bases). Germline-derived CDR1 and CDR2 are SQVTM and ANQGSEA. V lost 1 base, J lost 7 bases, and 8 bases lay in between. This CDR3 comprises 12 residues. CDR3 bases: TGCAGCGTTGAAGGGACTACTAACATTCAGTACTTC. Translated, it gives CSVEGTTNIQYF.